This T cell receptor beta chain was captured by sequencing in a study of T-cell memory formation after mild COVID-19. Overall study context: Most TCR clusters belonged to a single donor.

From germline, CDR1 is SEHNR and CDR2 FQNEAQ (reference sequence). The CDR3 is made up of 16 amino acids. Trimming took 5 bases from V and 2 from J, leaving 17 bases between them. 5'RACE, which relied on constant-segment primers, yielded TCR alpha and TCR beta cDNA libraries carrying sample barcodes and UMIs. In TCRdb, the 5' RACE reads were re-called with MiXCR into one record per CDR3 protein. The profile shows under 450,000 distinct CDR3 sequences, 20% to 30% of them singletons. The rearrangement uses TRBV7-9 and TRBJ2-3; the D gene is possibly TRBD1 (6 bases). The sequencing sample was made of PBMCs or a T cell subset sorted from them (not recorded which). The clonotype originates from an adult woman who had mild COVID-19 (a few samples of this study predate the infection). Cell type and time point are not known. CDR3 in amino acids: CASSVPYGQTTDTQYF. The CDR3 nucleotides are TGTGCCAGCAGCGTCCCCTACGGACAGACCACAGATACGCAGTATTTT.